This paragraph reports one T cell receptor beta chain. Participants were placed into cohorts based on the clinical history they reported. CDR3 length equals 12 residues. Trimming removed 7 bases from V and 0 bases from J, with 7 bases in between. Per germline, CDR1 MDHEN and CDR2 SYDVKM. The data were obtained in a study of blood T cell repertoires in COVID-19. Profiled with immunoSEQ multiplex PCR; TCRdb holds only in-frame clones, not every one. The sample contains about 200,000 clones, approximately 83% of which appear only once. The sequence came from a woman between 35 and 50 years old with acute COVID-19. The sequencing input was PBMCs or T cells enriched from blood (not recorded which). The chain combines TRBV28 with TRBJ2-7; no firm D call. CDR3 protein: CASTTSSYEQYF. CDR3 nucleotide sequence: TGTGCCAGCACGACAAGCTCCTACGAGCAGTACTTC.